This T cell receptor (beta chain) was captured by sequencing in a study of T cells in localized non-small cell lung cancer. General study points: Density of T cells in blood, when higher, went with longer overall survival. Sequence data derive from only one tumor region, so heterogeneity remains possible. Uninvolved adjacent lung showed peak T cell clonality, exceeding tumor. Appearances in adjacent lung were noted for a median roughly 50 of the top 100 tumor clones.

Note on this clone: Its antigen is still unknown.

Deletions cut 0 bases from V and 4 bases from J, with 15 bases between. The CDR3 length is 16 residues. The V gene's germline CDR1 is KGHSH and CDR2 LQKENI. Sequenced by immunoSEQ multiplex PCR; TCRdb stores in-frame clones only, minus some. The data hold 59,000 or so clones, with roughly 92% observed a single time. The rearrangement uses TRBV18 and TRBJ2-5; possibly TRBD1 or TRBD2 for D (5 bases each). This receptor was identified in a man aged 40 to 70 with stage I lung adenocarcinoma. Sample: peripheral blood, taken before any cancer treatment. The chain's CDR3 is CASSPPRGRWRETQYF. CDR3 nucleotide sequence: TGTGCCAGCTCACCACCGAGGGGCCGGTGGAGAGAGACCCAGTACTTC.